This entry features one TCR beta chain sequence. This clone was counted a few times. Its specific antigen is unknown. Base qualities are not provided; no much larger clone lies one nucleotide away. The time point label on this specimen signifies: cycle 2 day 1 (C2D1) of nivolumab. All trial patients had relapsed after autologous stem cell transplantation, with cohorts A, B and C differing in prior brentuximab vedotin exposure. A total of roughly 57 patients with relapsed/refractory classical Hodgkin lymphoma made up the trial cohort, and each patient's best overall response was complete response, partial response or progressive disease. Trial patients were treated with single-agent nivolumab in the multi-cohort phase II CheckMate 205 trial. An independent review committee assessed best overall response using the 2007 International Working Group response criteria. Trial PBMCs were collected just before the start of nivolumab (C1D1) and during therapy at cycle 2 day 1 and cycle 4 day 1. Peripheral blood was collected in 8 mL Vacutainer Cell Preparation Tubes, from which PBMCs were isolated by centrifugation and then cryopreserved.

The data originate from a study of PD-1 blockade in classical Hodgkin lymphoma (dated by TCRdb to 2018 to 2020). Background for the entire study: Nivolumab dosing was 3 mg/kg intravenously every 2 weeks, continuing until either disease progression or unacceptable toxicity. The study used TCR beta sequencing and CyTOF to define a peripheral blood immune signature of response to PD-1 blockade in classical Hodgkin lymphoma.

Genomic DNA was extracted with the Qiagen DNeasy kit from unsorted PBMCs and from negatively selected CD4+ and CD8+ fractions. Amplification of TCR beta CDR3 regions was done by immunoSEQ multiplex PCR with primers that anneal to V and J segments. A synthetic immune receptor repertoire was used to minimize amplification bias, and any residual bias was removed computationally once sequencing was done. The paper's processing steps were these. Custom Python scripts were used to quantify repertoire diversity as the Shannon entropy index. Unsorted, CD4+ and CD8+ repertoires were analyzed separately, except for combined analyses in which CD4+ and CD8+ sequences were merged in silico. A clone was considered expanded if an increase in frequency of at least 2-fold after treatment relative to C1D1 was found, and a pseudocount of 0.5 was applied to clones undetected at baseline. Clones with 0 or 1 copy at C1D1 were classified as singleton clones, and clones with 2 or more copies were classified as non-singleton clones. Clones expanded in unsorted samples were annotated as CD4+, CD8+ or unknown by matching protein sequences in sorted samples from the same patient. Wilcoxon tests were applied to paired samples to test diversity changes from C1D1 to C4D1. The table comes from immuneACCESS by way of TCRdb, which keeps in-frame sequences with V and J called. Part of the clones is missing from these tables; in studies checked, under half for an unresolved V gene and the rest for unknown reasons. V and J calls and clone size come straight from that table; D and trimming were deduced from the DNA. The sample table shows some 43,000 clones, and around 83% are seen once. Less than 7% of the sample rests with the top ten.

Trimming costs V 7 bases and J 10 bases, and their ends lie 13 bases apart. The germline V gene sets CDR1 to SQVTM and CDR2 to ANQGSEA. The CDR3, cysteine through phenylalanine, is 10 amino acids long. Only the CDR3 region is kept as DNA, spanning 30 bases read in frame from base 1. General findings and caveats noted by the study authors: Lower diversity was observed in patients in whom nivolumab was started less than 1 year after ASCT, and these patients were excluded from later analyses so that confounding by immune reconstitution would be avoided. The study covered only a single clinical trial cohort, and the causes of the repertoire differences, possibly disease activity or prior therapy, were still not defined. CD4+ but not CD8+ TCR diversity rose significantly by C4D1 (p=0.0027 vs p=0.16), most apparent in complete responders (p=0.02). Baseline TCR diversity was reported to be lower in newly diagnosed patients than in healthy donors, and even lower in relapsed/refractory patients. Trial patients achieving complete response had baseline diversity similar to newly diagnosed patients, whereas partial responders and progressors had significantly lower diversity.

This sample comprised peripheral blood mononuclear cells (PBMCs), obtained before the second cycle of nivolumab. Rearrangement joined TRBV29-1 to TRBJ1-1, with the D gene not clear enough to name. The clonotype comes from a human donor with classical Hodgkin lymphoma. CDR3 reads: CSAFNTVAFF. The DNA sequence reads TGCAGCGCCTTTAACACGGTAGCTTTCTTT.